This T cell receptor beta chain was captured in a study of control samples from healthy donors and cancer patients. Repertoires were generated with immunoSEQ multiplex PCR, while TCRdb's copy carries only in-frame clones and drops some. In the table there are about 61,000 clones, 90% of which are singletons. CDR3 length equals 16 residues. Germline lookup yields CDR1 MDHEN and CDR2 SYDVKM. The ends were cut back, 1 base at V and 2 bases at J, with 15 bases in the middle. This chain joins TRBV28 and TRBJ2-7; D is tentatively TRBD1 or TRBD2 (6 bases each). The source of this sequence is a man aged 60 to 69 with colorectal cancer. Sequencing was done on a sample of PBMCs. The CDR3: CASSLLGGSIAYEQYF. The CDR3 DNA follows: TGTGCCAGCAGTTTATTAGGGGGGAGTATCGCCTACGAGCAGTACTTC. Looking up the rest from reference TRBV28 and TRBJ2-7 gives the full variable domain: DVKVTQSSRYLVKRTGEKVFLECVQDMDHENMFWYRQDPGLGLRLIYFSYDVKMKEKGDIPEGYSVSREKKERFSLILESASTNQTSMYLCASSLLGGSIAYEQYFGPGTRLTVT.